One sample yielded the 23 T cell receptor beta chains listed below, sequenced in a study of vaccination and CD4 T cells after COVID-19. The Oncomine TCR Beta short-read assay generated sequence data from the DNA of cultured CD4+ T cells. TCRdb re-called the PCR reads through MiXCR, storing one row per CDR3 protein. The sample lists about 20,000 distinct CDR3 sequences, less than 35% seen once, with about 3% in the top ten. Antigens of these TCRs are unknown. Time point of the sample: late sampling 161 to 241 days after vaccination in three convalescent patients. Described treatment: roughly ten-day PBMC culture with coronavirus spike peptide pools or control peptides (ViraFEST assay). Sequencing used CD4+ T cells from blood, cultured in vitro, obtained about 7 months after SARS-CoV-2 vaccination. The receptors were sampled from a human donor who had recovered from COVID-19.

This chain connects TRBV20-1 to TRBJ2-3; 7 positions agree with TRBD2. The germline CDR1 and CDR2 sequences are DFQATT and SNEGSKA (reference sequence). V lost 1 base to trimming and J lost 6 bases; unmatched junction nucleotides: 10. This CDR3 contains 15 residues. The CDR3 DNA follows: TGCAGTGCTAGAGGAGGAGCGGGAAGTCTGGATACGCAGTATTTT. Amino acid sequence: CSARGGAGSLDTQYF.

The table lists this clonotype with a few counts. V usage is TRBV27 and J usage is TRBJ2-5; TRBD1 aligns across 8 bases. Losses at the gene ends were 8 bases for V and 4 bases for J; bases not matched to a gene: 3. Germline CDR1 reads MNHEY; CDR2 reads SMNVEV (reference sequence). The CDR3 is made up of 12 amino acids. CDR3 nucleotides: TGTGCCAGCTCGGACAGGGCAGAGACCCAGTACTTC. Translating it yields CASSDRAETQYF.

The chain has TRBV19 and TRBJ2-1, with TRBD2 identical over 12 bases. V gave up 5 bases and J gave up 7 bases; unmatched junction bases: 6. The CDR3 extends over 15 amino acids. Germline loops: CDR1 LNHDA, CDR2 SQIVND (reference sequence). CDR3 loop: CASSVGTSGFNEQFF. In nucleotides, the CDR3 is TGTGCCAGTAGTGTCGGGACTAGCGGGTTTAATGAGCAGTTCTTC.

The chain is built from TRBV20-1 and TRBJ2-3; the D is unclear. V lost 4 bases, J lost 6 bases, and 5 bases lay in between. Germline values: CDR1 DFQATT, CDR2 SNEGSKA (reference sequence). CDR3 length: 10 amino acids. The CDR3 region is CSANGDTQYF. The CDR3 DNA is TGCAGTGCTAATGGGGATACGCAGTATTTT.

Here the CDR3 reads CASTRSFTDTQYF. The CDR3, as DNA: TGTGCCAGTACAAGGAGCTTCACAGATACGCAGTATTTT. The V gene is TRBV2, the J gene TRBJ2-3; no definite D call. The CDR3 is made up of 13 amino acids. Trimming stripped 9 bases from V and 2 bases from J, with 12 bases between. Germline assignment: CDR1 SNHLY and CDR2 FYNNEI.

J is TRBJ2-7 and V is TRBV7-2, with 8 bases identical to TRBD2. Germline CDR1 SGHTA, CDR2 FQGNSA. Trimming cost V 2 bases and J 3 bases; bases outside gene matches: 3. CDR3 length equals 14 residues. CDR3 coding DNA: TGTGCCAGCAGCTTAACAAGCGGGAGCTACGAGCAGTACTTC. Translation: CASSLTSGSYEQYF.

This rearrangement joins TRBV30 to TRBJ2-5, with D tentatively TRBD2 (5 bases). V was pared by 1 base and J by 3 bases, with 9 bases between. The CDR3 consists of 13 residues. Germline values: CDR1 GTSNPN, CDR2 SVGIG (reference sequence). The CDR3 here is CAWSAGIKETQYF. Written as DNA, the CDR3 is TGTGCCTGGAGTGCCGGGATTAAAGAGACCCAGTACTTC.

V and J are TRBV5-8 and TRBJ2-1; unclear D gene. The germline V gene encodes CDR1 SGHTS and CDR2 YDEGEE. V lost 3 bases and J 6 bases, leaving 10 bases between the germline ends. The CDR3 consists of 13 residues. CDR3 DNA sequence: TGTGCCAGCAGCTACTACCAGCCCAATGAGCAGTTCTTC. The encoded protein is CASSYYQPNEQFF.

J is TRBJ2-3 and V is TRBV5-4; D is unclear. Per the germline V gene, CDR1 is SGHNT and CDR2 is YYREEE (reference sequence). This CDR3 is built from 14 residues. The germline V and J ends were trimmed by 0 bases and 7 bases, with 12 bases remaining between them. In DNA, the CDR3 is TGTGCCAGCAGCTTGGCCGAAACGTGGCATACGCAGTATTTT. Translating it yields CASSLAETWHTQYF. The whole variable domain, remainder taken from reference TRBV5-4 and TRBJ2-3, is ETGVTQSPTHLIKTRGQQVTLRCSSQSGHNTVSWYQQALGQGPQFIFQYYREEENGRGNFPPRFSGLQFPNYSSELNVNALELDDSALYLCASSLAETWHTQYFGPGTRLTVL.

This sequence joins TRBV28 and TRBJ2-5; 7 bases are shared with TRBD2. Per germline, CDR1 MDHEN and CDR2 SYDVKM. This CDR3 is 14 amino acids long. J gave up 6 bases and V 4 bases, and 8 bases lay outside the gene matches. DNA of the CDR3: TGTGCCAGCAGTTGGGTGGGAGGGCCGAAGACCCAGTACTTC. Encoded protein: CASSWVGGPKTQYF.

The chain combines TRBV7-3 with TRBJ1-5, with unresolved D. CDR3 length: 13 residues. Germline CDR1 is SGHTA and CDR2 is FQGTGA. V was pared by 0 bases and J by 6 bases, with 6 bases between. CDR3 protein: CASSLTVGQPQHF. The CDR3 nucleotides are TGTGCCAGCAGCTTAACAGTGGGTCAGCCCCAGCATTTT.

The CDR3 here is CATSRDELAQSGELFF. The CDR3 region has the DNA TGTGCCACCAGCAGAGACGAGCTAGCTCAATCCGGGGAGCTGTTTTTT. The chain carries TRBV15 and TRBJ2-2; a possible D gene is TRBD2 (5 bases). The germline CDR1 and CDR2 sequences are LNHNV and YYDKDF (reference sequence). The CDR3 sequence is 16 residues long. Trimming pared 0 bases from V and 6 bases from J, leaving 14 bases between.

This clonotype was seen a few times. This chain joins TRBV6-1 and TRBJ2-1; 12 bases align to TRBD2. This CDR3 has 15 amino acids. Per the germline V gene, CDR1 is MNHNS and CDR2 is SASEGT. The trim removed 5 bases at V and 7 bases at J, leaving 6 bases unmatched. The CDR3 here is CASSRGLAGRNEQFF. DNA of the CDR3: TGTGCCAGCAGTCGAGGACTAGCGGGACGAAATGAGCAGTTCTTC.

In this sample, this clonotype turned up a few times. The chain joins TRBV7-3 to TRBJ1-1; TRBD1 might be the D (5 bases). The CDR3 totals 14 residues. CDR1 and CDR2 (germline): SGHTA, FQGTGA. Between the trimmed V and J ends, which lost 2 bases and 2 bases, there was a span of 9 bases. CDR3 amino acids: CASSLHQGNTEAFF. DNA for the CDR3: TGTGCCAGCAGCTTACACCAGGGAAACACTGAAGCTTTCTTT. Drawing the rest from reference TRBV7-3 and TRBJ1-1, the complete variable domain is GAGVSQTPSNKVTEKGKYVELRCDPISGHTALYWYRQSLGQGPEFLIYFQGTGAADDSGLPNDRFFAVRPEGSVSTLKIQRTERGDSAVYLCASSLHQGNTEAFFGQGTRLTVV.

V and J are TRBV15 and TRBJ2-1; TRBD2 matches at 11 bases. From germline, CDR1 is LNHNV and CDR2 YYDKDF (reference sequence). V was pared by 4 bases and J by 2 bases, with 7 bases of the junction left unmatched. The length of the CDR3 is 17 residues. DNA of the CDR3: TGTGCCACCAGCATAACTAGCGGGAGCGCCACCTACAATGAGCAGTTCTTC. Amino acids: CATSITSGSATYNEQFF.

By share, this clonotype counts as medium-sized. J is TRBJ1-2 and V is TRBV20-1, with a tentative D call TRBD1 (6 bases). The germline V gene encodes CDR1 DFQATT and CDR2 SNEGSKA (reference sequence). Trimming removed 6 bases at V and 4 bases at J, with 15 bases between. There are 13 residues in the CDR3. This CDR3 is CSADPDRSYGYTF. The CDR3 region has the DNA TGCAGTGCCGATCCCGACAGGTCCTATGGCTACACCTTC.

This clonotype was detected a few times. The rearrangement joins TRBV7-6 to TRBJ1-5; TRBD1 might be the D (5 bases). The germline V gene has CDR1 SGHVS and CDR2 FNYEAQ. The V and J ends lost 4 bases and 2 bases respectively, with 6 bases between them. The CDR3 has 13 amino acids. The DNA of the CDR3 is TGTGCCAGCAGCTGGGACGGCAATCAGCCCCAGCATTTT. Protein sequence: CASSWDGNQPQHF.

The CDR3 region is CAISETVSNQPQHF. CDR3 nucleotides: TGTGCCATCAGTGAGACAGTTAGCAATCAGCCCCAGCATTTT. J is TRBJ1-5 and V is TRBV10-3; D is undetermined. CDR3 size: 14 residues. Germline V CDR1 and CDR2: ENHRY, SYGVKD. V was pared by 2 bases and J by 0 bases, with 5 bases between.

CDR3 region: CASTWTSGSVEQFF. The CDR3 DNA is TGTGCCAGCACATGGACTAGCGGGAGCGTTGAGCAGTTCTTC. V is TRBV28 and J is TRBJ2-1, with 13 bases matching TRBD2. The CDR3 extends over 14 amino acids. With V trimmed by 7 bases and J by 9 bases, 6 bases remained unmatched. Germline V lookup: CDR1 MDHEN, CDR2 SYDVKM. Based on the CDR3 plus reference TRBV28 and TRBJ2-1, the full variable domain is DVKVTQSSRYLVKRTGEKVFLECVQDMDHENMFWYRQDPGLGLRLIYFSYDVKMKEKGDIPEGYSVSREKKERFSLILESASTNQTSMYLCASTWTSGSVEQFFGPGTRLTVL.

In its sample, this clonotype ranks as medium-sized. This chain joins TRBV7-3 and TRBJ2-5; TRBD1 agrees at 8 bases. Germline trimming cut 6 bases from V and 5 bases from J; bases unmatched to any gene: 5. This CDR3 spans 13 amino acids. Germline CDR1 reads SGHTA; CDR2 reads FQGTGA. The CDR3 DNA sequence: TGTGCCAGCAGTCAGGGGGCATGGGAGACCCAGTACTTC. Translation gives CASSQGAWETQYF.

This sequence joins TRBV6-5 and TRBJ2-3; the match to TRBD2 covers 8 bases. J lost 2 bases, V lost 4 bases, and 8 bases had no gene match. The CDR3 sequence is 16 residues long. Germline-derived CDR1 and CDR2 are MNHEY and SVGAGI. The CDR3 spells CASSSILAVNTDTQYF. Written as DNA, the CDR3 is TGTGCCAGCAGTTCAATACTAGCGGTTAACACAGATACGCAGTATTTT.

The gene calls are TRBV7-9 and TRBJ2-1; no definite D call. Trimming left V 6 bases short and J 0 bases short, with 12 bases between. This CDR3 is 15 amino acids long. CDR1 SEHNR and CDR2 FQNEAQ come from the germline V gene (reference sequence). The DNA for the CDR3 is TGTGCCAGCAGTTCGGGTCGTTCCTCCTACAATGAGCAGTTCTTC. This sequence encodes CASSSGRSSYNEQFF.

The rearrangement joins TRBV10-2 to TRBJ1-6; the D gene is possibly TRBD1 (6 bases). The germline CDR1 and CDR2 sequences are WSHSY and SAAADI. Trimming shortened V by 6 bases and J by 6 bases, and 6 bases separated the two germline ends. The CDR3 contains 12 residues. The CDR3 here is CASRDSNSPLHF. As DNA, the CDR3 is TGCGCCAGCAGGGACAGTAATTCACCCCTCCACTTT.